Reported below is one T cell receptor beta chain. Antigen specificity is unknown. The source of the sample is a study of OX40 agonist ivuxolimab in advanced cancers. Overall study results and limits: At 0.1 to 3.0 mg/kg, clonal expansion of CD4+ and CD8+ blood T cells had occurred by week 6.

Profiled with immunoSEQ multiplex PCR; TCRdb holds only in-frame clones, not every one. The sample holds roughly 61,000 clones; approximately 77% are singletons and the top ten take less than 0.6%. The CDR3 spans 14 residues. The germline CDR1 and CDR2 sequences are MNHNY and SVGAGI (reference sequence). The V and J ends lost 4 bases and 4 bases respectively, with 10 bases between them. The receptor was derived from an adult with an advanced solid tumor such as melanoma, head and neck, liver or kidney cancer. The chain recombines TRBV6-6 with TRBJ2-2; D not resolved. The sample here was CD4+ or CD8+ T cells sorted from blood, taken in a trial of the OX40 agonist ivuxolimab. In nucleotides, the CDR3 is TGTGCCAGCAGTTGGAGTCCTGGCACCGGGGAGCTGTTTTTT. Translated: CASSWSPGTGELFF.